This T cell receptor beta chain is from a study of early T cells in non-severe SARS-CoV-2 infection (dated by TCRdb to the early 2020s). For the study in its entirety: Because TCR sequencing was done on bulk RNA from unsorted whole blood, the alpha and beta chains could not be paired.

The study was a case-control design nested within a healthcare worker cohort in London, UK, with weekly nasopharyngeal swab PCR tests and blood sampling. Between 23 and 31 March 2020, the week of the UK lockdown, healthcare workers were enrolled and then followed up weekly for as long as 16 weeks. The protocol used for the library was 5' RACE. Sequencing was carried out with a NextSeq 500. The TCR library protocol attached unique molecular identifiers to individual cDNA molecules to correct for sequencing error and PCR bias. TCR alpha and beta chains were both sequenced, and the abundances of alpha and beta sequences in each sample were closely correlated with each other. Turning to the authors' computational methods: Decombinator V4 was used to perform V gene, J gene and CDR3 annotation of TCR sequences. TCRs were defined as expanded if a significant change between any two time points was detected under a Poisson model with p below 0.0001. TCR abundances were normalised to the total number of TCRs sequenced in each sample and reported as counts per million. TRAV1-2 paired with TRAJ12, TRAJ20 or TRAJ33 defined MAIT TCRs, while TRAV10 paired with TRAJ18 defined iNKT TCRs. VDJdb, accessed on 1 November 2021, was searched for TCRs annotated for CMV, EBV and SARS-CoV-2, and TCRs annotated for more than one antigen were excluded. The raw public reads went through TCRdb reprocessing: fastp at Q25, MiXCR clone calling, in-frame beta chains kept. Rows with one shared CDR3 protein collapse into an entry with the most common genes and DNA. The V and J calls come from TCRdb's annotation, not from the publication. The sample table contains some 59,000 distinct CDR3 sequences; only one count was recorded for more than 9% of them. The ten biggest clones cover around 4.3% of the sample.

The germline V gene specifies MNHEY as CDR1 and SVGEGT as CDR2. Reading from cysteine to phenylalanine, the CDR3 counts 15 amino acids. Of all the DNA, just the CDR3 is kept, 45 bases in frame from base 1. The trim is 7 bases for V and 2 bases for J, with a gap of 18 bases between the germline ends. In its sample, this clonotype was seen many times. Its cognate antigen has yet to be identified. No quality values exist for individual bases; no much larger clone is one base distant. The full study reports these points: Matching against VDJdb was skewed toward anti-spike CD8 responses, likely underestimated virus-specific expansions, and missed private and CD4 specificities.

The receptor's source is an adult who was a healthcare worker with PCR-confirmed SARS-CoV-2 infection or an uninfected control (not recorded which). The sequenced material came from whole blood. Recombination joined TRBV6-2 or TRBV6-3 with TRBJ2-7; the D gene is possibly TRBD1 or TRBD2, with 6 bases matching each. This receptor has the CDR3 CASNTGARDTYEQYF. The bases are TGTGCCAGCAATACGGGGGCTCGAGATACCTACGAGCAGTACTTC.